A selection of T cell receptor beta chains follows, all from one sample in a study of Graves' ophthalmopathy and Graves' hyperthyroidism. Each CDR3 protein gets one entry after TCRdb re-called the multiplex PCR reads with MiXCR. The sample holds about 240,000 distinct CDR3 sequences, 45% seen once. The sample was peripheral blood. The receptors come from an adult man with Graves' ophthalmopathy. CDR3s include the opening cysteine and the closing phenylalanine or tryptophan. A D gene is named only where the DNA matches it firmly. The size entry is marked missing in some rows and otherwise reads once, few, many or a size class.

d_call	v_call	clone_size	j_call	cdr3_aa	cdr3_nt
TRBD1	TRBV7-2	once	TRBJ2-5	CASSTTGGPPGGETQYF	TGTGCCAGCAGCACTACAGGGGGCCCGCCCGGAGGAGAGACCCAGTACTTC
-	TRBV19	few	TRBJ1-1	CASSTGERHTEAFF	TGTGCCAGTAGTACAGGGGAGAGACACACTGAAGCTTTCTTT
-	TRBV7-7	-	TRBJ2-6	CASSPGPSGANVLTF	TGTGCTAGCAGCCCCGGTCCTTCTGGGGCCAACGTCCTGACTTTC
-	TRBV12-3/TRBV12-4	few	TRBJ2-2	CASVDTLHPGELFF	TGTGCCAGCGTAGACACTCTTCACCCCGGGGAGCTGTTTTTT
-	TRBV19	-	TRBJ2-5	CASSIDRSQETQYF	TGTGCCAGTAGTATTGACAGGTCGCAAGAGACCCAGTACTTC
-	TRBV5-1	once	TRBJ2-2	CASRYSSTIGELFF	TGCGCCAGCCGGTACTCTAGCACTATCGGGGAGCTGTTTTTT
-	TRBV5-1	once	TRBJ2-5	CASSLSRSAEYQETQYF	TGCGCCAGCAGCTTAAGCCGTTCAGCAGAGTACCAAGAGACCCAGTACTTC
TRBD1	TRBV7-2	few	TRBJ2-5	CASSPHLGQGAFWETQYF	TGTGCCAGCAGCCCCCATCTGGGACAGGGTGCTTTCTGGGAGACCCAGTACTTC
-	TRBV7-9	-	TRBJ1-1	CASSTPPPGTSNVGTEAFF	TGTGCCAGCAGCACGCCCCCCCCCGGGACAAGCAACGTCGGGACTGAAGCTTTCTTT
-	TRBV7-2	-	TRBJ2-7	CASSNRNGLEQYF	TGTGCCAGCAGCAATCGAAACGGGCTCGAGCAGTACTTC
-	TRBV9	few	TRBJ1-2	CASSAPTGPRINYGYTF	TGTGCCAGCAGCGCCCCGACGGGCCCCCGCATTAACTATGGCTACACCTTC
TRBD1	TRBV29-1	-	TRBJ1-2	CSAGTGNTEANYGYTF	TGCAGCGCCGGGACAGGGAACACTGAAGCTAACTATGGCTACACCTTC
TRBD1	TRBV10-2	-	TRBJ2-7	CASSATRGGTGASYEQYF	TGCGCCAGCAGTGCTACACGGGGCGGGACAGGGGCATCCTACGAGCAGTACTTC
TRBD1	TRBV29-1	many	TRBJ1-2	CSVPDRVGYGYTF	TGCAGCGTTCCGGACAGGGTCGGCTATGGCTACACCTTC
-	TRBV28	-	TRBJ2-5	CASSLTVQETQYF	TGTGCCAGCAGTTTGACAGTCCAAGAGACCCAGTACTTC
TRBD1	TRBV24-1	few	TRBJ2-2	CATSDGDRAKGPGELFF	TGTGCCACCAGTGATGGTGACAGGGCTAAGGGGCCCGGGGAGCTGTTTTTT
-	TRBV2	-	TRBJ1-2	CASSPELGGYGYTF	TGTGCCAGCAGCCCGGAGCTGGGGGGGTATGGCTACACCTTC
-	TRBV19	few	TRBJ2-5	CASSIVGEGETQYF	TGTGCCAGTAGTATAGTCGGAGAGGGGGAGACCCAGTACTTC
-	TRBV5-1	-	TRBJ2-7	CASSPRGLSYEQYF	TGCGCCAGCAGCCCCCGGGGTCTCTCCTACGAGCAGTACTTC
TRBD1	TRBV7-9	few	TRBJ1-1	CASSLAAAGGGLNTEAFF	TGTGCCAGCAGCTTAGCGGCGGCAGGGGGAGGCTTGAACACTGAAGCTTTCTTT
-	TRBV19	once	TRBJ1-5	CASSILMMGPTYSNQPQHF	TGTGCCAGTAGTATACTGATGATGGGTCCCACTTATAGCAATCAGCCCCAGCATTTT
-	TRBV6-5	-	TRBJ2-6	CASSYDRSSGANVLTF	TGTGCCAGCAGCTACGACCGCAGCTCTGGGGCCAACGTCCTGACTTTC
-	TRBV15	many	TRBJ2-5	CATSQGDQETQYF	TGTGCCACCAGTCAAGGGGACCAAGAGACCCAGTACTTC
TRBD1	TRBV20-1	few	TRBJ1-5	CSAVRDRDQPQHF	TGCAGTGCTGTCCGGGACAGGGACCAGCCCCAGCATTTT
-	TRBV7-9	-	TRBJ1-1	CASSWGPRGPNTEAFF	TGTGCCAGCAGCTGGGGCCCCAGGGGACCGAACACTGAAGCTTTCTTT
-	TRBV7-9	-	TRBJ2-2	CASTPPGPKGGELFF	TGTGCCAGCACCCCCCCGGGACCGAAGGGCGGGGAGCTGTTTTTT
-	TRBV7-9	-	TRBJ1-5	CASSWGTDNEHF	TGTGCCAGCAGCTGGGGCACGGACAATGAGCATTTT
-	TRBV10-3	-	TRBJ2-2	CASSLGRGIDTGELFF	TGTGCCAGCAGTTTGGGCCGGGGGATAGATACCGGGGAGCTGTTTTTT
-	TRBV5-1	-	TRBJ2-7	CASSLASSGTRSSYEQYF	TGCGCCAGCAGCTTGGCATCTTCCGGGACAAGGAGCTCCTACGAGCAGTACTTC
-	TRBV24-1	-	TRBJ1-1	CATSDLLGAAFF	TGTGCCACCAGTGATTTGCTAGGGGCCGCTTTCTTT
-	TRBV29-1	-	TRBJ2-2	CSVEGPLGGGELFF	TGCAGCGTTGAAGGCCCCCTTGGAGGCGGGGAGCTGTTTTTT
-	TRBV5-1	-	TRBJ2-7	CASSLGQGRFREQYF	TGCGCCAGCAGCTTGGGACAAGGGAGGTTTCGGGAGCAGTACTTC
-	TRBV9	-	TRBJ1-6	CASSTTSGSPLHF	TGTGCCAGCAGCACAACTTCGGGCTCACCCCTCCACTTT